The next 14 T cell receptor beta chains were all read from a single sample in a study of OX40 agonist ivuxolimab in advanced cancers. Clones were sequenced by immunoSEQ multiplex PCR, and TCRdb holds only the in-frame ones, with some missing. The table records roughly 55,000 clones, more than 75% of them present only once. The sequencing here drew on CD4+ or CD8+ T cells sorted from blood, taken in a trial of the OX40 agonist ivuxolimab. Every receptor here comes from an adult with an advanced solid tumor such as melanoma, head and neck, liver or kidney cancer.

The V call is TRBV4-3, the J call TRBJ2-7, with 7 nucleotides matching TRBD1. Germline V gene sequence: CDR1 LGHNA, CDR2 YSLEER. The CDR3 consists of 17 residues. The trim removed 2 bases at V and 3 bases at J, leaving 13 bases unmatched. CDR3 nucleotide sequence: TGCGCCAGCAGCCAAAATTTAAACACCCGGGACAGCTACGAGCAGTACTTC. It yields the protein CASSQNLNTRDSYEQYF.

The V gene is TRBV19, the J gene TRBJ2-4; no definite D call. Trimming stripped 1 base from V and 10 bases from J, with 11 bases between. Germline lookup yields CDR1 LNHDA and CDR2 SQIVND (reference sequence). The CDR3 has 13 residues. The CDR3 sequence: CASSIAGGSIQYF. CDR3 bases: TGTGCCAGTAGTATAGCCGGCGGCAGTATTCAGTACTTC. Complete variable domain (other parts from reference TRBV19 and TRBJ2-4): DGGITQSPKYLFRKEGQNVTLSCEQNLNHDAMYWYRQDPGQGLRLIYYSQIVNDFQKGDIAEGYSVSREKKESFPLTVTSAQKNPTAFYLCASSIAGGSIQYFGAGTRLSVL.

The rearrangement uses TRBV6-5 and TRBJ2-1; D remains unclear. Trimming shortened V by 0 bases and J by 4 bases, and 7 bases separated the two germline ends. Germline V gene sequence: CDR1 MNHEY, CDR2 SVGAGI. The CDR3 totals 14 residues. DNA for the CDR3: TGTGCCAGCAGTTACTCGGGTGATTACAATGAGCAGTTCTTC. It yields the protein CASSYSGDYNEQFF.

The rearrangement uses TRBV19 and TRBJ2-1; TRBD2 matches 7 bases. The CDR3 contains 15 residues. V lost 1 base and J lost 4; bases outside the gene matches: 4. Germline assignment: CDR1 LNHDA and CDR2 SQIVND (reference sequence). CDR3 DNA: TGTGCCAGTAGTATAGCGAGCGGGGTTTACAATGAGCAGTTCTTC. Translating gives CASSIASGVYNEQFF. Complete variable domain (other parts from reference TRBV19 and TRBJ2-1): DGGITQSPKYLFRKEGQNVTLSCEQNLNHDAMYWYRQDPGQGLRLIYYSQIVNDFQKGDIAEGYSVSREKKESFPLTVTSAQKNPTAFYLCASSIASGVYNEQFFGPGTRLTVL.

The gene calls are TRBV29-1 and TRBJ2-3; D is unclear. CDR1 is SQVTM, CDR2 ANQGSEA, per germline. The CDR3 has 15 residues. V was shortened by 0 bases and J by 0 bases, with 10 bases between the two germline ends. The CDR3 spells CSVEDRRSSTDTQYF. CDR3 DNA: TGCAGCGTTGAAGATAGGAGATCTAGCACAGATACGCAGTATTTT.

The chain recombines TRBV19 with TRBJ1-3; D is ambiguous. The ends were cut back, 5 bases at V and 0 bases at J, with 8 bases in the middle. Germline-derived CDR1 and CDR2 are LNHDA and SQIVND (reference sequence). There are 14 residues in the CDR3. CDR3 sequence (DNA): TGTGCCAGTAGTCCGCTGAGCTCTGGAAACACCATATATTTT. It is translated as CASSPLSSGNTIYF.

CDR3 bases: TGTGCCAGCAGCCAGAACGCCGGGACAGGGTACGACACTGAAGCTTTCTTT. Its protein product is CASSQNAGTGYDTEAFF. V and J are TRBV4-2 and TRBJ1-1; the match to TRBD1 covers 9 bases. After removal of 3 bases from V and 3 bases from J, the junction contained 11 bases not matched to a gene. CDR1 is LGHNA and CDR2 is YNFKEQ in the germline V gene. This CDR3 contains 17 residues.

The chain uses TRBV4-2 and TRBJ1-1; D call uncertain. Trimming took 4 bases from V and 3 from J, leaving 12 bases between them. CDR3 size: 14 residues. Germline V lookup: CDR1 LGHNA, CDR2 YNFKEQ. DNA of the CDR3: TGTGCCAGCAGCCCACGATTTGGGGACACTGAAGCTTTCTTT. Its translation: CASSPRFGDTEAFF.

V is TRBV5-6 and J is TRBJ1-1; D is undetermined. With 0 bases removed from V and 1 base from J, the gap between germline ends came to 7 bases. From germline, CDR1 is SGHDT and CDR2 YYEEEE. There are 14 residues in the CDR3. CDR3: CASSLANENTEAFF. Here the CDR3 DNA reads TGTGCCAGCAGCTTGGCCAATGAGAACACTGAAGCTTTCTTT.

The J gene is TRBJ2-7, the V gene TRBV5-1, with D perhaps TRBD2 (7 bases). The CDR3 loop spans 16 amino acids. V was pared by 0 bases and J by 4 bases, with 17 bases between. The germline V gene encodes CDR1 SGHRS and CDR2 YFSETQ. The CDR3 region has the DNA TGCGCCAGCAGCTTGGCCGGGGGAGGGGGAGGATACGAGCAGTACTTC. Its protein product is CASSLAGGGGGYEQYF.

CDR3 amino acids: CASSFLAGESRRWTQYF. The CDR3 nucleotides read TGTGCCAGCAGTTTTCTAGCGGGGGAGTCAAGACGGTGGACCCAGTACTTC. The chain is built from TRBV28 and TRBJ2-5; 10 nucleotides align to TRBD2. This CDR3 spans 17 amino acids. The V gene's germline CDR1 is MDHEN and CDR2 SYDVKM. V lost 3 bases to trimming and J lost 7 bases; unmatched junction nucleotides: 14.

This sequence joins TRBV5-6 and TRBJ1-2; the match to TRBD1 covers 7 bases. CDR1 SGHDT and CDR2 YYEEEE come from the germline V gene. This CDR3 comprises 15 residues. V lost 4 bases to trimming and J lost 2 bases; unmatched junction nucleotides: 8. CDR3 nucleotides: TGTGCCAGCAGCATTTCCGGGACAGTGAACTATGGCTACACCTTC. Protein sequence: CASSISGTVNYGYTF. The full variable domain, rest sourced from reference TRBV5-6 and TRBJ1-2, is DAGVTQSPTHLIKTRGQQVTLRCSPKSGHDTVSWYQQALGQGPQFIFQYYEEEERQRGNFPDRFSGHQFPNYSSELNVNALLLGDSALYLCASSISGTVNYGYTFGSGTRLTVV.

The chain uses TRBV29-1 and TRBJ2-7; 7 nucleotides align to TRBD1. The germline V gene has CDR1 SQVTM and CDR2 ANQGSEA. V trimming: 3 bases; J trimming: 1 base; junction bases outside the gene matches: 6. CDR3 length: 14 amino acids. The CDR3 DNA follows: TGCAGCGTTGAGGGTATCAGGGGGTCCTACGAGCAGTACTTC. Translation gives CSVEGIRGSYEQYF.

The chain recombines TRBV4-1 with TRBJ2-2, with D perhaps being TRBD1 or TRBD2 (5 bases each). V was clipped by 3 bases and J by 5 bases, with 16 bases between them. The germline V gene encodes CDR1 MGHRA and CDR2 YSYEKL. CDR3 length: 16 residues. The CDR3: CASSHTEGLRTGELFF. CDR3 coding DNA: TGCGCCAGCAGCCACACAGAGGGGCTGAGGACCGGGGAGCTGTTTTTT.